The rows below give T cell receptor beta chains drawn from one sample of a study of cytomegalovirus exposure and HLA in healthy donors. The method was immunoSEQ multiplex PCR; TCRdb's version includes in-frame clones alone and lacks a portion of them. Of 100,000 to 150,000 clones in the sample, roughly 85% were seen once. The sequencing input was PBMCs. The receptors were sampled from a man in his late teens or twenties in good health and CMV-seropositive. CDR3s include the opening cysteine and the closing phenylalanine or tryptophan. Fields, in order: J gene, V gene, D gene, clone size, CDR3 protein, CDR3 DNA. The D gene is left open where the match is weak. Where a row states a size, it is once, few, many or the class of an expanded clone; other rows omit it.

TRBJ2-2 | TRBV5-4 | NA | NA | CASSLDGGTGELFF | TGTGCCAGCAGCTTAGATGGAGGCACCGGGGAGCTGTTTTTT
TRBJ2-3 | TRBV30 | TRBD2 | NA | CAWRLAGGKDTQYF | TGTGCCTGGAGGCTAGCGGGGGGCAAAGATACGCAGTATTTT
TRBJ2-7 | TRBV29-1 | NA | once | CSVEGGDRSYEQYF | TGCAGCGTTGAGGGAGGGGACAGGTCCTACGAGCAGTACTTC
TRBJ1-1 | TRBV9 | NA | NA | CASSVVSLGTEAFF | TGTGCCAGCAGCGTTGTCTCACTAGGGACTGAAGCTTTCTTT
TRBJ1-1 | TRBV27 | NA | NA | CASSLRGVNTEAFF | TGTGCCAGCAGTTTACGGGGGGTGAACACTGAAGCTTTCTTT
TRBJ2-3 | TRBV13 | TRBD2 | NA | CASSSYLAGGRKDTQYF | TGTGCCAGCAGCTCCTATTTAGCGGGGGGGCGGAAAGATACGCAGTATTTT
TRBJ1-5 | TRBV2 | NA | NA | CASTGGDSNQPQHF | TGTGCCAGCACAGGAGGGGATAGCAATCAGCCCCAGCATTTT
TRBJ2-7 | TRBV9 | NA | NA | CASSAGQSYEQYF | TGTGCCAGCAGCGCGGGACAAAGCTACGAGCAGTACTTC
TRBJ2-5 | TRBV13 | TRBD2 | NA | CASSSRLAGEPEETQYF | TGTGCCAGCAGTTCTCGACTAGCGGGGGAACCGGAAGAGACCCAGTACTTC
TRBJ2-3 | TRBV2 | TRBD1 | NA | CASSGQGTDTQYF | TGTGCCAGCAGTGGACAGGGCACAGATACGCAGTATTTC
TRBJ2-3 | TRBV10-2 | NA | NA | CASSTSLGGADTQYF | TGCGCCAGCTCAACTTCCTTAGGGGGTGCAGATACGCAGTATTTT
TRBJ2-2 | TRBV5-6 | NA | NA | CASSWVPGGTGELFF | TGTGCCAGCAGCTGGGTGCCCGGGGGCACCGGGGAGCTGTTTTTT
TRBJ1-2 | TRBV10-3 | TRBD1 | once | CAILPLEGAGYTF | TGTGCCATACTCCCGCTCGAGGGGGCGGGCTACACCTTC
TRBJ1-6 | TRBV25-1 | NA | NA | CASSEAGTGSPLHF | TGTGCCAGCAGTGAAGCGGGCACCGGTTCACCCCTCCACTTT
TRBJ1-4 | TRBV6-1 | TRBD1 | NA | CASSEERGPYEKLFF | TGTGCCAGCAGTGAAGAGAGGGGGCCATATGAAAAACTGTTTTTT
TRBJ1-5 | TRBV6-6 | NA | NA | CASSSGRSSNQPQHF | TGTGCCAGCAGTTCCGGCAGGTCTAGCAATCAGCCCCAGCATTTT
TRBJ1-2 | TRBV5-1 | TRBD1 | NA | CASSLQGDYGYTF | TGCGCCAGCAGTTTACAGGGGGACTATGGCTACACCTTC
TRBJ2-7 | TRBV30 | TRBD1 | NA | CAWSVPGQGAYEQYF | TGTGCCTGGAGTGTACCAGGACAGGGGGCCTACGAGCAGTACTTC
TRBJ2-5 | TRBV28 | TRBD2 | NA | CASSLSSGYQETQYF | TGTGCCAGCAGTTTGTCTAGCGGTTATCAAGAGACCCAGTACTTC
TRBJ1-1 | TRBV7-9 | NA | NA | CASSPLIRDMNTEAFF | TGTGCCAGCAGCCCCCTCATACGGGACATGAACACTGAAGCTTTCTTT
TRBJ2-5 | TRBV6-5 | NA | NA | CASSTGGIKETQYF | TGTGCCAGCAGTACGGGGGGCATTAAAGAGACCCAGTACTTC
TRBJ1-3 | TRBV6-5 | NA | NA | CASSSGSGNTIYF | TGTGCCAGCAGCTCCGGCTCTGGAAACACCATATATTTT
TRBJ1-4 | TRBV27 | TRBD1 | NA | CASSPGTATPVF | TGTGCCAGCAGTCCGGGGACAGCCACCCCCGTTTTT
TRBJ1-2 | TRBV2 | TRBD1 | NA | CARRSGTGFFGGGGYTF | TGTGCCAGGCGATCCGGGACAGGGTTCTTCGGTGGGGGAGGCTACACCTTC
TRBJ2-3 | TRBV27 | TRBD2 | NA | CASSLSVAGEGTDTQYF | TGTGCCAGCAGTTTATCAGTCGCGGGGGAGGGCACAGATACGCAGTATTTT
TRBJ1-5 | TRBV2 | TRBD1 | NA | CASRTGGQGPYQPQHF | TGTGCCAGCAGGACAGGGGGACAGGGTCCTTATCAGCCCCAGCATTTT
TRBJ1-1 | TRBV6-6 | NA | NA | CASSHQGNTEAFF | TGTGCCAGCAGCCATCAGGGGAACACTGAAGCTTTCTTT
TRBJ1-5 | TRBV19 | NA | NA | CASSIDLPDSNQPQHF | TGTGCCAGTAGTATAGATCTGCCAGATAGCAATCAGCCCCAGCATTTT
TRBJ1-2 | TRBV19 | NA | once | CASSLVEGVRSNGYTF | TGTGCCAGTAGTCTGGTTGAGGGGGTCCGTTCCAATGGCTACACCTTC
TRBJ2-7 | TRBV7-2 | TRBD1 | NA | CASSPTGVRYEQYF | TGTGCCAGCAGCCCGACAGGGGTTCGCTACGAGCAGTACTTC
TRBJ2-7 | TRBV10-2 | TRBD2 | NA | CASRRLADEQYF | TGCGCCAGCAGAAGACTAGCGGACGAGCAGTACTTC
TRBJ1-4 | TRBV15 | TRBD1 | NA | CATSRDRGSEKLFF | TGTGCCACCAGCAGGGACAGGGGTTCCGAAAAACTGTTTTTT
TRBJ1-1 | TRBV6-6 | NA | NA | CASSSTTGNTEAFF | TGTGCCAGCAGTTCTACGACAGGGAACACTGAAGCTTTCTTT
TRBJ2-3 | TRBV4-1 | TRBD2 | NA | CASSPLAGLTLTDTQYF | TGCGCCAGCAGCCCGCTAGCGGGGCTCACTCTCACAGATACGCAGTATTTT
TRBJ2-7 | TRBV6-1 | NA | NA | CASRFRDGSSYEQYF | TGTGCCAGCAGATTCCGGGACGGGAGCTCCTACGAGCAGTACTTC
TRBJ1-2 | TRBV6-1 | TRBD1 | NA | CASSGRDRGYGYTF | TGTGCCAGCAGTGGCCGGGACAGGGGCTATGGCTACACCTTC
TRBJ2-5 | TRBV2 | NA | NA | CASPRGVPERDETQYF | TGTGCCAGCCCCAGGGGTGTGCCAGAGCGTGACGAGACCCAGTACTTC
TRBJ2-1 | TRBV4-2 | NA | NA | CASSQGGTGLYEQFF | TGTGCCAGCAGCCAAGGAGGTACAGGGCTGTATGAGCAGTTCTTC
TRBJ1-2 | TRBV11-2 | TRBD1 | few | CASSLETGQGAYGYTF | TGTGCCAGCAGCTTAGAGACGGGACAGGGGGCCTATGGCTACACCTTC
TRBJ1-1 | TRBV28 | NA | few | CASRWTGNTEAFF | TGTGCCAGCAGGTGGACGGGAAACACTGAAGCTTTCTTT
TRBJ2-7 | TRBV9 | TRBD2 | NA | CASSVTSGAQQYF | TGTGCCAGCAGCGTTACTAGCGGGGCGCAGCAGTACTTC
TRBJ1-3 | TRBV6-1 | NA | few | CASSAGSGNTIYF | TGTGCCAGCAGTGCAGGGTCTGGAAACACCATATATTTT